This T cell receptor (beta chain) was observed in a study of graft-versus-host responses after intestinal transplantation. Points from the study as a whole: GvH clones detected in recipient marrow included some appearing first in ileum or blood. Graft-donor T cell macrochimerism in patients accompanied high graft-versus-host to host-versus-graft clonal ratios in allografts.

Irradiated, violet-dye-labeled stimulators (roughly 200,000) were plated alongside roughly 200,000 CFSE-labeled responders. Once the reaction had ended, proliferating CFSE-low CD3+CD4+ and CD3+CD8+ responders were sorted. Generated by immunoSEQ multiplex PCR, the TCRdb table keeps only in-frame clones and is missing some. The table lists some 9,500 clones, less than 35% of them singletons. This CDR3 has 13 residues. Germline values: CDR1 SEHNR, CDR2 FQNEAQ (reference sequence). Trimming stripped 3 bases from V and 6 bases from J, with 9 bases between. The V gene is TRBV7-9, the J gene TRBJ2-1; D is perhaps TRBD2 (5 bases). The receptor comes from a human patient who received an intestinal transplant. The starting material was alloreactive CD8+ T cells from a mixed lymphocyte reaction culture, obtained before intestinal transplant. Described subset: CFSE-low proliferating T cells sorted from approximately six-day pre-transplant mixed lymphocyte reaction (GvH or HvG direction). The CDR3 sequence is CASSFEGANEQFF. The CDR3 DNA reads TGTGCCAGCAGCTTCGAGGGTGCCAATGAGCAGTTCTTC.